This passage covers 30 T cell receptor beta chains from one sample sequenced in a study of blood T cell repertoires in COVID-19. Only in-frame clones appear in the TCRdb table, and some are missing; sequencing was by immunoSEQ multiplex PCR. Among more than 150,000 clones listed, about 80% were seen once. The sequenced material came from PBMCs or T cells enriched from blood (not recorded which). These receptor sequences come from a man in his sixties who had been exposed to COVID-19.

The table lists this clone with a few counts. The chain couples TRBV28 to TRBJ2-1; 15 bases map to TRBD2. CDR3 length: 19 amino acids. Germline loops: CDR1 MDHEN, CDR2 SYDVKM. V lost 7 bases and J lost 1; bases outside the gene matches: 11. DNA for the CDR3: TGTGCCAGCAATCTGGCGGGACTAGCGGGAGGCCGTTCCTACAATGAGCAGTTCTTC. Translating gives CASNLAGLAGGRSYNEQFF.

The gene calls are TRBV7-9 and TRBJ1-1, with unresolved D. The CDR3 runs to 11 residues. The germline V and J ends were trimmed by 8 bases and 4 bases, with 8 bases remaining between them. Germline CDR1 and CDR2: SEHNR and FQNEAQ (reference sequence). For the CDR3, the DNA is TGTGCCAGCGGGCAGTTCACTGAAGCTTTCTTT. This gives the protein CASGQFTEAFF.

The J gene is TRBJ1-2, the V gene TRBV27; D is possibly TRBD1 (5 bases). The V and J ends lost 8 bases and 4 bases respectively, with 14 bases between them. The CDR3 is 13 amino acids. From germline, CDR1 is MNHEY and CDR2 SMNVEV (reference sequence). The CDR3 coding sequence is TGTGCCAGCGGAATCAGGGAAGCCTATGGCTACACCTTC. This translates into CASGIREAYGYTF.

The chain is built from TRBV7-2 and TRBJ2-7; 12 bases are a match to TRBD1. Germline V gene sequence: CDR1 SGHTA, CDR2 FQGNSA. Trimming removed 6 bases from V and 6 bases from J; junction bases left unmatched: 12. The CDR3 spans 16 residues. For the CDR3, the DNA is TGTGCCAGCAGAGATACCGGGACAGGGGGCAACGGCGAGCAGTACTTC. It is translated as CASRDTGTGGNGEQYF.

This chain connects TRBV28 to TRBJ2-5; perhaps TRBD1 as D (5 bases). CDR1 and CDR2 (germline): MDHEN, SYDVKM. The CDR3 totals 14 residues. Trimming took off 6 bases at V and 5 bases at J, with 16 bases between the two ends. The CDR3 region is CASSLLGARETQYF. The CDR3 DNA reads TGTGCCAGCAGCTTGCTTGGGGCGAGGGAGACCCAGTACTTC.

The chain couples TRBV9 to TRBJ2-1, with 7 bases lining up with TRBD2. This CDR3 contains 16 residues. V lost 3 bases to trimming and J lost 4 bases; unmatched junction nucleotides: 10. The germline V gene encodes CDR1 SGDLS and CDR2 YYNGEE. CDR3 region: CASSDGAASGYNEQFF. In DNA, the CDR3 is TGTGCCAGCAGCGATGGAGCGGCTAGCGGTTACAATGAGCAGTTCTTC.

The rearrangement links TRBV29-1 to TRBJ2-1; D possibly corresponds to TRBD2 (6 bases). The V end lost 3 bases, the J end lost 1 base, and 13 bases lay between the germline ends. The CDR3 sequence is 15 residues long. Germline V lookup: CDR1 SQVTM, CDR2 ANQGSEA. CDR3 sequence reads: CSVDFIGGSYNEQFF. CDR3 nucleotides: TGCAGCGTTGATTTTATCGGGGGATCCTACAATGAGCAGTTCTTC.

The chain is built from TRBV19 and TRBJ2-3; tentative D call: TRBD2 (6 bases). In germline, CDR1 is LNHDA, CDR2 SQIVND (reference sequence). The CDR3 runs to 15 residues. V dropped 8 bases and J dropped 1 base, with 16 bases sitting between them. The CDR3 region has the DNA TGTGCCAGTTCAAATTGGGGGGACCGCACAGATACGCAGTATTTT. Residues: CASSNWGDRTDTQYF.

The chain employs TRBV19 and TRBJ2-7; no reliable D call. Germline V gene lookup returns CDR1 LNHDA and CDR2 SQIVND (reference sequence). The CDR3 sequence is 11 residues long. V shed 4 bases and J shed 7 bases, with 8 bases lying between them. This chain's CDR3 is CASSTPREQYF. CDR3 DNA sequence: TGTGCCAGTAGTACCCCTAGGGAGCAGTACTTC.

A single count supports this clone. This chain links TRBV6-5 with TRBJ2-1, with 14 bases matching TRBD2. This CDR3 is built from 15 residues. Germline trimming cut 6 bases from V and 8 bases from J; bases unmatched to any gene: 6. CDR1 is MNHEY, CDR2 SVGAGI, per germline. CDR3 nucleotides: TGTGCCAGCAGCAAGACTAGCGGGAGGGGTTATGAGCAGTTCTTC. Its protein is CASSKTSGRGYEQFF.

The V and J genes are TRBV25-1 and TRBJ1-6; D gene ambiguous. Germline lookup yields CDR1 MGHDK and CDR2 SYGVNS. Trimming removed 8 bases at V and 8 bases at J, with 13 bases between. The CDR3 runs 13 residues. CDR3 loop: CASGGIADSPLHF. DNA for the CDR3: TGTGCCAGCGGAGGCATCGCGGATTCACCCCTCCACTTT.

The chain links TRBV30 to TRBJ1-1, with TRBD1 as a possible D gene (5 bases). This CDR3 spans 13 amino acids. V was shortened by 5 bases and J by 1 base, with 11 bases between the two germline ends. CDR1 is GTSNPN, CDR2 SVGIG, per germline (reference sequence). CDR3 bases: TGTGCCTGGCAAAGACAGCAGAACACTGAAGCTTTCTTT. Its translation is CAWQRQQNTEAFF.

This clone was seen a handful of times. The genes are TRBV5-6 and TRBJ2-3; 10 bases map to TRBD2. V lost 1 base, J lost 6 bases, and 5 bases stayed unmatched. The length of the CDR3 is 15 residues. The germline V gene has CDR1 SGHDT and CDR2 YYEEEE. CDR3 nucleotides: TGTGCCAGCAGCTTGTCTAGCGGGAGTTGGGATACGCAGTATTTT. It is translated as CASSLSSGSWDTQYF.

The rearrangement joins TRBV30 to TRBJ1-5; D might be TRBD1 (6 bases). CDR1 is GTSNPN, CDR2 SVGIG, per germline (reference sequence). The CDR3 runs to 12 residues. Trimming shortened V by 6 bases and J by 4 bases, and 10 bases separated the two germline ends. The DNA for the CDR3 is TGTGCCTGCCAGGGGCAAAATCAGCCCCAGCATTTT. Protein product: CACQGQNQPQHF.

The gene calls are TRBV19 and TRBJ1-1; unclear D gene. The V and J ends lost 8 bases and 4 bases respectively, with 14 bases between them. The CDR3 runs to 13 residues. Germline V gene sequence: CDR1 LNHDA, CDR2 SQIVND (reference sequence). In nucleotides, the CDR3 is TGTGCCAGTGTTTTCGCGGGGTTCACTGAAGCTTTCTTT. This translates into CASVFAGFTEAFF.

The chain combines TRBV5-8 with TRBJ2-3; 11 nucleotides match TRBD2. Losses at the gene ends were 5 bases for V and 5 bases for J; bases not matched to a gene: 7. This CDR3 spans 15 amino acids. The germline gives CDR1 SGHTS, CDR2 YDEGEE. Here the CDR3 reads CASRTTSGSGDTQYF. CDR3 in DNA: TGTGCCAGCAGGACAACTAGCGGGAGTGGAGATACGCAGTATTTT.

This clone occurred once. The chain recombines TRBV7-8 with TRBJ2-4, with D possibly being TRBD2 (5 bases). This CDR3 has 17 amino acids. V was shortened by 5 bases and J by 4 bases, with 21 bases between the two germline ends. CDR1 and CDR2 from the germline V gene are SGHVS and FQNEAQ. This CDR3 is CASSPGRGSSQKNIQYF. CDR3 nucleotides: TGTGCCAGCAGCCCCGGACGGGGATCTTCCCAAAAAAACATTCAGTACTTC.

The chain links TRBV2 to TRBJ2-3, with 11 bases lining up with TRBD1. Germline V lookup: CDR1 SNHLY, CDR2 FYNNEI. This CDR3 comprises 13 residues. The trim removed 7 bases at V and 6 bases at J, leaving 3 bases unmatched. CDR3 nucleotide sequence: TGTGCCAGCATCGGACAGGGGGCTGATACGCAGTATTTT. Its protein is CASIGQGADTQYF.

This chain links TRBV6-2 or TRBV6-3 with TRBJ1-1; the match to TRBD1 covers 9 bases. V was pared by 5 bases and J by 6 bases, with 7 bases of the junction left unmatched. CDR3 length: 14 residues. Germline lookup yields CDR1 MNHEY and CDR2 SVGEGT. In DNA form, the CDR3 reads TGTGCCAGCAGTCCGGACAGGGGAGACGCTGAAGCTTTCTTT. Its protein product is CASSPDRGDAEAFF.

V is TRBV7-2 and J is TRBJ1-2; 9 bases match TRBD1. V lost 3 bases to trimming and J lost 4 bases; unmatched junction nucleotides: 15. The germline V gene encodes CDR1 SGHTA and CDR2 FQGNSA. The CDR3 sequence is 18 residues long. CDR3 coding DNA: TGTGCCAGCAGCTTCTCGTGGGACAGGGTGTCGGTCGGCTATGGCTACACCTTC. This translates into CASSFSWDRVSVGYGYTF. The whole variable domain, filled in from reference TRBV7-2 and TRBJ1-2, reads GAGVSQSPSNKVTEKGKDVELRCDPISGHTALYWYRQSLGQGLEFLIYFQGNSAPDKSGLPSDRFSAERTGGSVSTLTIQRTQQEDSAVYLCASSFSWDRVSVGYGYTFGSGTRLTVV.

The rearrangement uses TRBV28 and TRBJ2-2; possibly TRBD2 for D (5 bases). The CDR3 is 15 amino acids. The germline V gene encodes CDR1 MDHEN and CDR2 SYDVKM. V lost 7 bases to trimming and J lost 1 base, with 13 bases between them. CDR3: CASMFRGGNTGELFF. The CDR3 DNA follows: TGTGCCAGCATGTTCCGGGGTGGGAACACCGGGGAGCTGTTTTTT. The full variable domain, its missing parts supplied by reference TRBV28 and TRBJ2-2, is DVKVTQSSRYLVKRTGEKVFLECVQDMDHENMFWYRQDPGLGLRLIYFSYDVKMKEKGDIPEGYSVSREKKERFSLILESASTNQTSMYLCASMFRGGNTGELFFGEGSRLTVL.

The V and J genes are TRBV5-6 and TRBJ2-3, with 8 bases fitting TRBD1. This CDR3 contains 14 residues. Germline trimming cut 5 bases from V and 4 bases from J; bases unmatched to any gene: 6. The germline CDR1 and CDR2 sequences are SGHDT and YYEEEE. The CDR3 loop reads CASRKGQVADTQYF. DNA for the CDR3: TGTGCCAGCAGAAAGGGACAGGTGGCAGATACGCAGTATTTT. Combining the CDR3 with reference TRBV5-6 and TRBJ2-3 gives the whole variable domain DAGVTQSPTHLIKTRGQQVTLRCSPKSGHDTVSWYQQALGQGPQFIFQYYEEEERQRGNFPDRFSGHQFPNYSSELNVNALLLGDSALYLCASRKGQVADTQYFGPGTRLTVL.

The chain uses TRBV4-3 and TRBJ2-7, with 7 bases fitting TRBD2. The CDR3 spans 13 residues. Germline V gene sequence: CDR1 LGHNA, CDR2 YSLEER. V lost 2 bases, J lost 5 bases, and 3 bases stayed unmatched. CDR3 in DNA: TGCGCCAGCAGCCAAATGGGGGGGGACGAGCAGTACTTC. Its protein is CASSQMGGDEQYF.

This chain connects TRBV7-2 to TRBJ2-4, with 8 nucleotides matching TRBD1. Trimming removed 1 base from V and 7 bases from J; junction bases left unmatched: 15. CDR1 is SGHTA, CDR2 FQGNSA, per germline. CDR3 length equals 18 residues. CDR3 amino acids: CASSLGTPRGRIGNIQYF. CDR3 in DNA: TGTGCCAGCAGCTTAGGAACCCCCAGGGGGCGAATTGGGAACATTCAGTACTTC.

This clone came up many times. This chain joins TRBV7-9 and TRBJ2-1; 9 bases agree with TRBD1. With V trimmed by 5 bases and J by 1 base, 6 bases remained unmatched. CDR1 and CDR2 (germline): SEHNR, FQNEAQ (reference sequence). This CDR3 comprises 16 residues. The CDR3 protein is CASSDTGGASYNEQFF. In DNA, the CDR3 is TGTGCCAGCAGCGATACAGGGGGCGCTTCCTACAATGAGCAGTTCTTC.

This chain uses TRBV5-1 with TRBJ2-7; D may be TRBD1 (6 bases). Germline loops: CDR1 SGHRS, CDR2 YFSETQ. CDR3 length: 14 residues. The V gene lost 4 bases and the J gene lost 1 base, with 12 bases spanning the gap. The CDR3 here is CASSPLGGSYEQYF. DNA of the CDR3: TGCGCCAGCAGCCCTCTAGGGGGATCCTACGAGCAGTACTTC.

The chain employs TRBV18 and TRBJ2-1, with 8 bases lining up with TRBD2. The ends lost 3 bases at V and 0 bases at J; junction bases unmatched: 1. This CDR3 is built from 15 residues. Germline values: CDR1 KGHSH, CDR2 LQKENI. CDR3 amino acids: CASSPSGSSYNEQFF. The CDR3 DNA follows: TGTGCCAGCTCACCGAGCGGGAGCTCCTACAATGAGCAGTTCTTC.

V and J are TRBV18 and TRBJ2-1; TRBD2 matches at 12 bases. The CDR3 loop spans 17 amino acids. Germline V gene data show CDR1 as KGHSH and CDR2 as LQKENI. V dropped 1 base and J dropped 7; count of bases not matched to a gene: 8. The chain's CDR3 is CASSPQSLAGGTNEQFF. As DNA, the CDR3 is TGTGCCAGCTCACCACAGTCACTAGCGGGAGGCACGAATGAGCAGTTCTTC.

This rearrangement joins TRBV3-1 (or the pseudogene TRBV3-2) to TRBJ2-1, with 10 nucleotides matching TRBD2. The CDR3 length is 17 residues. After removal of 1 base from V and 9 bases from J, the junction contained 12 bases not matched to a gene. CDR1 is LGHDT, CDR2 YNNKEL, per germline (reference sequence). The CDR3 bases are TGTGCCAGCAGCCAAGTGTTAGCGGGAGGCCCACGGGGTGAGCAGTTCTTC. It encodes CASSQVLAGGPRGEQFF.

This chain joins TRBV24-1 and TRBJ2-5; 9 bases map to TRBD1. Per the germline V gene, CDR1 is KGHDR and CDR2 is SFDVKD. This CDR3 is built from 17 residues. The junction had 9 bases not matched to a gene; V was cut back by 1 base and J by 4 bases. CDR3 DNA sequence: TGTGCCACCAGTGATTTTCTCGGGACAGGGCCCATAGAGACCCAGTACTTC. Protein: CATSDFLGTGPIETQYF.